This T cell receptor beta chain was sequenced in a study of early T cells in non-severe SARS-CoV-2 infection. Overall study: It was bulk RNA from unsorted whole blood that was sequenced, and the chains were unpaired. Notes on the study in general: Database matching using VDJdb favored anti-spike CD8 responses, with private and CD4 specificities left missing.

There are 15 residues in the CDR3. The germline V and J ends were trimmed by 5 bases and 4 bases, with 18 bases remaining between them. Germline assignment: CDR1 SEHNR and CDR2 FQNEAQ (reference sequence). TCRdb called the 5' RACE reads again in MiXCR, with one record for every CDR3 protein. The table records 20,000 to 30,000 distinct CDR3 sequences, 5.1% of them present only once. A word on this clonotype: What it recognizes is unknown.

Sequenced: whole blood. This receptor was identified in an adult who was a healthcare worker with PCR-confirmed SARS-CoV-2 infection or an uninfected control (not recorded which). The chain uses TRBV7-9 and TRBJ2-7; TRBD2 might be the D (5 bases). The CDR3: CASSGMGSVPYEQYF. CDR3 DNA: TGTGCCAGCAGCGGGATGGGGAGCGTGCCTTACGAGCAGTACTTC.